This TCR beta chain was sequenced during a study of CD8 T cells in Susac syndrome. Germline V gene data show CDR1 as SGHVS and CDR2 as FQNEAQ. This CDR3 is 15 amino acids long. The V end was cut by 1 base, the J end by 0 bases, with 4 bases between. RNA was extracted with the RNeasy kit, and a quantity of roughly 0.5 to 1 ug was reverse transcribed using random hexamers. TCRdb re-derived calls from the immunoSEQ multiplex PCR reads in MiXCR, one entry per CDR3 protein. The sample shows under 200,000 distinct CDR3 sequences, roughly 91% of them seen only once. The TCR was taken from a human donor with Susac syndrome. J is TRBJ1-6 and V is TRBV7-8, with no clear D. Sample: CD4+ T cells from PBMCs. The CDR3 here is CASSLGTSYNSPLHF. Written as DNA, the CDR3 is TGTGCCAGCAGCTTAGGTACCTCCTATAATTCACCCCTCCACTTT.